Each of the 8 T cell receptor beta chains below was sequenced from the same sample in a study of blood T cell repertoires in COVID-19 (dated by TCRdb to about 2020). Preparation of the library involved the immunoSEQ multiplex PCR assay. TCRdb obtained this table from immuneACCESS and retained in-frame rearrangements with V and J assigned. These tables miss some clones; where compared with another copy, unresolved V genes account for less than half of the shortfall, and the remainder is unexplained. This sample has 90,000 to 150,000 clones in its table, and around 86% of those were observed once. Together, the top ten hold under 13% of the sample. The specimen sequenced was peripheral blood. The receptors were gathered from a man at least 80 years old with acute or convalescent COVID-19.

The V and J genes are TRBV10-3 and TRBJ2-1; 10 bases line up with TRBD2. Germline V gene sequence: CDR1 ENHRY, CDR2 SYGVKD. The CDR3 sequence is 18 residues long. V gave up 4 bases and J gave up 4 bases; unmatched junction bases: 13. In nucleotides, the CDR3 is TGTGCCATCAGTGGCTCCGGCAGCGGGGGGGGTATGTACAATGAGCAGTTCTTC. This translates into CAISGSGSGGGMYNEQFF.

This chain links TRBV19 with TRBJ1-3; D perhaps matches TRBD1 (5 bases). The CDR3 has 15 residues. The V gene lost 6 bases and the J gene lost 0 bases, with 12 bases spanning the gap. CDR1 and CDR2 from the germline V gene are LNHDA and SQIVND (reference sequence). The CDR3 bases are TGTGCCAGTAGAAGACAGTATTTCTCTGGAAACACCATATATTTT. It codes for CASRRQYFSGNTIYF. The full variable domain, rest sourced from reference TRBV19 and TRBJ1-3, is DGGITQSPKYLFRKEGQNVTLSCEQNLNHDAMYWYRQDPGQGLRLIYYSQIVNDFQKGDIAEGYSVSREKKESFPLTVTSAQKNPTAFYLCASRRQYFSGNTIYFGEGSWLTVV.

The chain links TRBV5-4 to TRBJ1-1, with D possibly matching TRBD1 (5 bases). The ends were cut back, 6 bases at V and 0 bases at J, with 15 bases in the middle. CDR1 and CDR2 from the germline V gene are SGHNT and YYREEE (reference sequence). The CDR3 is 15 amino acids. In DNA, the CDR3 is TGTGCCAGCACTATGGGGGGGACCATGAACACTGAAGCTTTCTTT. As protein: CASTMGGTMNTEAFF.

V usage is TRBV11-2 and J usage is TRBJ1-3; D is perhaps TRBD1 (5 bases). Trimming left V 2 bases short and J 4 bases short, with 15 bases between. CDR1 is SGHAT and CDR2 is FQNNGV in the germline V gene. The length of the CDR3 is 16 residues. CDR3 DNA sequence: TGTGCCAGCAGCTTAAGAGGCCAGGGTGACGGAAACACCATATATTTT. This gives the protein CASSLRGQGDGNTIYF. The variable domain in full, completed from reference TRBV11-2 and TRBJ1-3, reads EAGVAQSPRYKIIEKRQSVAFWCNPISGHATLYWYQQILGQGPKLLIQFQNNGVVDDSQLPKDRFSAERLKGVDSTLKIQPAKLEDSAVYLCASSLRGQGDGNTIYFGEGSWLTVV.

The rearrangement joins TRBV29-1 to TRBJ2-3; TRBD2 matches 13 bases. The CDR3 length is 15 residues. J lost 9 bases, V lost 3 bases, and 9 bases had no gene match. The germline gives CDR1 SQVTM, CDR2 ANQGSEA. As DNA, the CDR3 is TGCAGCGTTGAGGACCGACTAGCGGGAGGAGAGACGCAGTATTTT. Translating it yields CSVEDRLAGGETQYF.

The V call is TRBV14, the J call TRBJ1-1; D may be TRBD1 (5 bases). The CDR3 is 14 residues long. Trimming pared 3 bases from V and 4 bases from J, leaving 12 bases between. The germline V gene encodes CDR1 SGHDN and CDR2 FVKESK. CDR3 sequence: CASSHQGRVTEAFF. As DNA, the CDR3 is TGTGCCAGCAGCCACCAGGGTCGGGTCACTGAAGCTTTCTTT. The variable domain in full, with the rest retrieved from reference TRBV14 and TRBJ1-1, is EAGVTQFPSHSVIEKGQTVTLRCDPISGHDNLYWYRRVMGKEIKFLLHFVKESKQDESGMPNNRFLAERTGGTYSTLKVQPAELEDSGVYFCASSHQGRVTEAFFGQGTRLTVV.

The CDR3 bases are TGCAGCGGAACGGTCGGGGTTGGCACTGAAGCTTTCTTT. It is translated as CSGTVGVGTEAFF. This chain joins TRBV29-1 and TRBJ1-1, with D uncertain. Germline CDR1 and CDR2: SQVTM and ANQGSEA. Between the trimmed V and J ends, which lost 7 bases and 4 bases, there was a span of 16 bases. The CDR3 length is 13 residues.

The chain is built from TRBV5-4 and TRBJ2-1, with 10 bases identical to TRBD1. CDR3 length: 15 amino acids. The germline gives CDR1 SGHNT, CDR2 YYREEE (reference sequence). J gave up 5 bases and V 4 bases, and 6 bases lay outside the gene matches. For the CDR3, the DNA is TGTGCCAGCAGCCCACCGGGACAGGGGAACAATGAGCAGTTCTTC. It codes for CASSPPGQGNNEQFF.